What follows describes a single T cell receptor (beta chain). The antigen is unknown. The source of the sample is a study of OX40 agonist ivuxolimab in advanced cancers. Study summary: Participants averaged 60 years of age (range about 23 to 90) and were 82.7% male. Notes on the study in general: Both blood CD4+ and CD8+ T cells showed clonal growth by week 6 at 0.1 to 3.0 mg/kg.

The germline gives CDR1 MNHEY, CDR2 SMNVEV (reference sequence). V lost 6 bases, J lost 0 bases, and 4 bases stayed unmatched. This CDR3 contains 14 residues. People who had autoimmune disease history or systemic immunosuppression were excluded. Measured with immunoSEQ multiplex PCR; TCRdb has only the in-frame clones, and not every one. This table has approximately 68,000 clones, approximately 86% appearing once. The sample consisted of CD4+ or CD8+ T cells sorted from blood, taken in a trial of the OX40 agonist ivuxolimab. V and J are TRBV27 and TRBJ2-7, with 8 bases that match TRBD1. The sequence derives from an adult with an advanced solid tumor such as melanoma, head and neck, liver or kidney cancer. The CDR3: CASRDRVRSYEQYF. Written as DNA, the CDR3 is TGTGCCAGCAGGGACAGGGTACGCTCCTACGAGCAGTACTTC.